Included here is one T cell receptor beta chain sequence, with context. There are many counts of this clonotype. Its antigen has not been determined. No per-base quality is available; no much larger clone lies one base away. The sample comes from a study of T cells in Graves' hyperthyroidism and ophthalmopathy (dated by TCRdb to about 2019). Context from the whole study: Peripheral blood was collected at initial diagnosis, before any treatment. A discovery cohort of around 98 patients, about 44 with Graves' ophthalmopathy and over 55 with stable Graves' hyperthyroidism, was used to find distinguishing TCR V-J signatures. Once sampling was done, hyperthyroidism patients were given methimazole at a starting dose of 30 mg daily, whereas ophthalmopathy patients were given high-dose intravenous methylprednisolone. TCR Vbeta CDR3 sequencing of roughly 140 peripheral blood samples (43 ophthalmopathy, about 75 hyperthyroidism and roughly 17 progressor patients) is reported in the paper. The 85 to 100 discovery patients were randomly split 7:3 into training and test sets. An independent validation cohort of 18 to 20 hyperthyroidism patients and approximately 16 patients who later progressed to ophthalmopathy tested prospective prediction of ophthalmopathy. Thyroid tissue and blood T-cell repertoires from six Graves' hyperthyroidism patients were also compared in the study.

The TCR beta CDR3 regions were amplified from RNA transcripts. The TCR CDR3 was subjected to a first round of RT-PCR using the HTBI primer set and the Qiagen OneStep RT-PCR kit. Libraries were constructed in a second round of multiplex PCR, after which size selection and purification were carried out. Libraries were sequenced paired-end with 100 bp reads on an Illumina HiSeq2000. The published analysis was carried out like this. SOAPnuke was used to process the raw data, with reads discarded if the reads contained adapters or uncalled bases, had a mean Phred below 15, or lacked an exact constant-primer or identifier match. COPE v1.2.5 was used to merge high-quality paired reads, and clonotypes were defined as unique nucleotide sequences. MiTCR v1.1 was used to align clonotypes to the IMGT TRBV, TRBD and TRBJ reference segments. Analysis was restricted to V-J combinations with a frequency above 0.0001, which covered 99.2% of repertoires. The TCS score was defined as F50 (clonal expansion) divided by E x V (chaos), with BLOSUM62-based TCRdist calculated between CDR3 peptides within each V-J. Welch's t-statistics and random forest reduced 514 V-J features to some 14, which were used in a naive Bayes classifier (R e1071). The public reads were reprocessed in TCRdb via fastp at Q25 and MiXCR, keeping in-frame beta chains. Each CDR3 protein appears once, grouped with its most common genes and DNA. It is TCRdb's table, rather than the study itself, that gives the V and J calls and clone size. Recorded for this sample are about 770,000 distinct CDR3 sequences; 18% of them occurred a single time. The top ten constitute approximately 15% of the sample.

The hyperthyroidism patients were between 18 and 65 years old and newly diagnosed, with a disease duration of less than 2 months. Patients with uncontrolled infections, other autoimmune diseases, pregnancy or lactation were excluded. Clinical symptoms, serum thyroxine and TRAb, thyroid ultrasound, and orbital computed tomography formed the basis for the diagnoses. For progressor patients, blood was drawn at the first diagnosis of hyperthyroidism, before any ophthalmopathy symptoms had appeared. Ficoll-Paque density gradient centrifugation was used to isolate PBMCs from approximately 11 ml of fresh peripheral blood. Progressor patients were defined as those initially diagnosed with Graves' hyperthyroidism in whom ophthalmopathy developed during follow-up. Trizol reagent was used to extract total RNA, and RNA quality was then checked on an Agilent 2100 Bioanalyzer. Broad study findings and their caveats: In cross-validation, a model built on a 13 V-J signature told ophthalmopathy apart from stable hyperthyroidism with 85% to 90% sensitivity and about 81% specificity, and in testing the same model reached 80%/75%. In validation, the model predicted progression to ophthalmopathy with roughly 70% sensitivity and roughly 72% specificity, a median of roughly seven months before onset. Blood samples also contained most of the expanded thyroid clonotypes (frequency above 0.001), which suggests that blood repertoires may reflect thyroid immune responses. No statistical method was used to set the sample size in advance, and investigators knew the group allocation.

V lost 6 bases and J lost 4 bases; the stretch between them is 15 bases long. Reading from cysteine to phenylalanine, the CDR3 counts 13 amino acids. Only the CDR3 DNA stays, 39 bases, in frame from base 1. From a lookup of the germline V gene (reference sequence), CDR1 and CDR2 are DFQATT and SNEGSKA. The receptor was isolated from a woman aged 45-59 years with Graves' hyperthyroidism that later progressed to Graves' ophthalmopathy. This receptor chain uses TRBV20-1 and TRBJ2-5; D gene: possibly TRBD2, on 5 matching bases. The specimen sequenced was blood. CDR3 protein: CSARRGLGETQYF. The DNA reads as follows: TGCAGTGCCCGACGAGGGCTGGGAGAGACCCAGTACTTC.